Listed below are T cell receptor beta chains from one sample, sequenced in a study of blood T cell repertoires in COVID-19. The table came from immunoSEQ multiplex PCR; TCRdb's copy has only in-frame clones and leaves some out. The repertoire includes a few hundred thousand clones, approximately 91% of them detected once, and 7% to 10% sits in the top ten. The sequencing sample was made of PBMCs or T cells enriched from blood (not recorded which). The receptors derive from a woman aged 55-70 years who had recovered from COVID-19. The CDR3 runs from the conserved cysteine through the conserved F or W. D genes are given only for firm matches. Not all rows give a size; the values are once, few, many and, for expanded clones, a class.

J gene	V gene	clone size	D gene	CDR3 DNA	CDR3 protein
TRBJ2-7	TRBV4-2	NA	NA	TGTGCCAGCAGCCAAGCGGGCGGACCCTCAGGGTACGAGCAGTACTTC	CASSQAGGPSGYEQYF
TRBJ1-2	TRBV6-5	NA	NA	TGTGCCAGCAGTTACTCGACGGGACACTCAAACTATGGCTACACCTTC	CASSYSTGHSNYGYTF
TRBJ2-7	TRBV9	NA	TRBD1	TGTGCCAGCAGCTCTGGACAGGGGGTATTTTACGAGCAGTACTTC	CASSSGQGVFYEQYF
TRBJ1-2	TRBV11-2	NA	TRBD1	TGTGCCAGTAGGGCCCCAGGGGGCTCTAACTATGGCTACACCTTC	CASRAPGGSNYGYTF
TRBJ1-1	TRBV30	NA	NA	TGTGCCTACAGAAGGTCCGGGGGCACTGAAGCTTTCTTT	CAYRRSGGTEAFF
TRBJ2-5	TRBV7-8	NA	TRBD2	TGTGCCAGCAGCCCCCTGGGACTAGCAGAGACCCAGTACTTC	CASSPLGLAETQYF
TRBJ1-3	TRBV6-5	NA	NA	TGTGCCACCGGACAGCTCTCTGGAAACACCATATATTTT	CATGQLSGNTIYF
TRBJ1-4	TRBV11-2	NA	TRBD1	TGTGCCAGCAGCTTAGTGCAACGACAGGGTGGTGAAAAACTGTTTTTT	CASSLVQRQGGEKLFF
TRBJ1-1	TRBV28	NA	TRBD1	TGTGCCAGCAGTTTGTCCCGGGACAGGGGGCGAGGCACTGAAGCTTTCTTT	CASSLSRDRGRGTEAFF
TRBJ1-1	TRBV5-5	NA	NA	TGTGCCAGCAGCCCAAATTCTTGGACACCGAACACTGAAGCTTTCTTT	CASSPNSWTPNTEAFF
TRBJ1-1	TRBV5-1	NA	NA	TGCGCCAGCAGCTTGGTGGCGGGACTGTTCAACACTGAAGCTTTCTTT	CASSLVAGLFNTEAFF
TRBJ2-2	TRBV5-1	once	NA	TGCGCCAGCAGCTTAGTGATCGGGACTTACAACACCGGGGAGCTGTTTTTT	CASSLVIGTYNTGELFF
TRBJ2-5	TRBV4-2	NA	TRBD2	TGTGCCAGCAGCCAAGACGAGCGGGGCTTTGGGACCCAGTACTTC	CASSQDERGFGTQYF
TRBJ1-4	TRBV2	once	TRBD1	TGTGCCAGCAGCTATCCTACAGGGGGGCCTGAAAAACTGTTTTTT	CASSYPTGGPEKLFF
TRBJ1-5	TRBV6-1	NA	NA	TGTGCCAGCAGTGAAAACCAGGGCAATCAGCCCCAGCATTTT	CASSENQGNQPQHF
TRBJ1-5	TRBV2	NA	TRBD1	TGTGCCAGCAGTGGGGACAGGGAGGGGCAGCCCCAGCATTTT	CASSGDREGQPQHF
TRBJ1-6	TRBV2	NA	TRBD1	TGTGCCAGCAGGACGGCGGCAGGGGGCTTAGGATCACCCCTCCACTTT	CASRTAAGGLGSPLHF
TRBJ2-3	TRBV18	NA	NA	TGTGCCAGCTCACCTTCAGGGACAGATACGCAGTATTTT	CASSPSGTDTQYF
TRBJ1-5	TRBV5-5	NA	NA	TGTGCCAGCAGCCGGGGGGCTGAAACAGTGCCCCAGCATTTT	CASSRGAETVPQHF
TRBJ2-2	TRBV7-8	few	NA	TGTGCCAGCAGTAATACTGGCACCGGGGAGCTGTTTTTT	CASSNTGTGELFF
TRBJ1-1	TRBV6-5	NA	TRBD1	TGTGCCAGCAGTTACTCGACGGACAGGGCGGACACTGAAGCTTTCTTT	CASSYSTDRADTEAFF
TRBJ1-4	TRBV18	NA	NA	TGTGCCAGCTCACTTCCTGCAACTAATGAAAAACTGTTTTTT	CASSLPATNEKLFF
TRBJ2-7	TRBV7-9	NA	TRBD2	TGTGCCAGCAGCTTATACCTGACTAGCGGGGGGGCAATCGAGCAGTACTTC	CASSLYLTSGGAIEQYF
TRBJ2-4	TRBV5-6	NA	NA	TGTGCCAGCAGCTTCAGGTTAGCCAAAAACATTCAGTACTTC	CASSFRLAKNIQYF
TRBJ1-4	TRBV4-1	NA	NA	TGCGCCAGCAGCCAAGATGGGGCGTTAGTGTTTAATGAAAAACTGTTTTTT	CASSQDGALVFNEKLFF
TRBJ1-2	TRBV5-1	NA	NA	TGCGCCAGCAGAGCCGGGACTGGTACTCCTAACTATGGCTACACCTTC	CASRAGTGTPNYGYTF
TRBJ1-6	TRBV30	NA	NA	TGTGCCTGGAGTGAGAGTGTCGGCTCCTATAATTCACCCCTCCACTTT	CAWSESVGSYNSPLHF
TRBJ2-2	TRBV18	NA	NA	TGTGCCAGCTCACCACGGGGACTCGAGTCCGGGGAGCTGTTTTTT	CASSPRGLESGELFF
TRBJ1-4	TRBV18	NA	NA	TGTGCCAGCTCAATAGCATTTAATGAAAAACTGTTTTTT	CASSIAFNEKLFF
TRBJ2-4	TRBV18	NA	NA	TGTGCCAGCTCCCTCGACTGGGGTCAGGAGGACATTCAGTACTTC	CASSLDWGQEDIQYF
TRBJ2-7	TRBV6-5	NA	TRBD1	TGTGCCAGCAGTAACGCTCCCGACAGGGCGCAGTACTTC	CASSNAPDRAQYF
TRBJ1-1	TRBV2	NA	TRBD1	TGTGCCAGCAGTGAGACAGGGGGCTCTCGGGACACTGAAGCTTTCTTT	CASSETGGSRDTEAFF
TRBJ1-1	TRBV7-8	NA	NA	TGTGCCAGCAGTCGGGGGTTCGCTGAAGCTTTCTTT	CASSRGFAEAFF
TRBJ2-1	TRBV19	NA	NA	TGTGCCAGTAGTATAGTCCCCGGCCAGGGTCCCGGATATGAGCAGTTCTTC	CASSIVPGQGPGYEQFF
TRBJ1-2	TRBV2	NA	TRBD1	TGTGCCAGCAGTATCGGACAGGGAGCTGGCTACACCTTC	CASSIGQGAGYTF
TRBJ1-2	TRBV7-9	NA	NA	TGTGCCAGCAGCCCCACTGACAGACCTAACTATGGCTACACCTTC	CASSPTDRPNYGYTF
TRBJ2-3	TRBV5-1	NA	TRBD2	TGCGCCAGCAGTTCAATTGGACTAGCGACTCTCCTGCGGAGCACAGATACGCAGTATTTT	CASSSIGLATLLRSTDTQYF
TRBJ2-2	TRBV24-1	once	TRBD2	TGTGCCACCAGGGCCTCCGTCCTAGCGGGACCGAACACCGGGGAGCTGTTTTTT	CATRASVLAGPNTGELFF
TRBJ1-1	TRBV4-2	NA	NA	TGTGCCAGCAGCCTCCAGCAGGGTGAGGACACTGAAGCTTTCTTT	CASSLQQGEDTEAFF
TRBJ1-6	TRBV6-1	NA	TRBD1	TGTGCCAGCAGTGAATCGACAGGGGGCCTCTATAATTCACCCCTCCACTTT	CASSESTGGLYNSPLHF
TRBJ2-3	TRBV10-3	few	TRBD2	TGTGCCATCAGTGGTCCTCTTGGCAGCGGGGGGGAAGAAGTCCAGTATTTT	CAISGPLGSGGEEVQYF
TRBJ2-2	TRBV27	NA	NA	TGTGCCAGCAGTCAAGGGACTTTTTCCACCGGGGAGCTGTTTTTT	CASSQGTFSTGELFF